Below, 23 T cell receptor beta chains from the same sample are listed, as sequenced in a study of T cell responses to AZD1222 COVID-19 vaccine. The protocol was immunoSEQ multiplex PCR, while the TCRdb copy is restricted to in-frame clones and leaves out a portion. The sample yields over 95,000 clones, 88% seen once. The material sequenced was peripheral blood, taken 28 days after the second AZD1222 dose. The receptors were sampled from an adult who received the AZD1222 COVID-19 vaccine.

The gene calls are TRBV5-1 and TRBJ1-1; TRBD1 matches at 8 bases. The germline CDR1 and CDR2 sequences are SGHRS and YFSETQ. The CDR3 is 16 residues long. The V gene end was trimmed by 3 bases and the J gene end by 0 bases; junction bases not matched to a gene: 7. In DNA, the CDR3 is TGCGCCAGCAGCTCGCAGGGGGCGGGGATGAACACTGAAGCTTTCTTT. This codes for CASSSQGAGMNTEAFF. Drawing the rest from reference TRBV5-1 and TRBJ1-1, the complete variable domain is KAGVTQTPRYLIKTRGQQVTLSCSPISGHRSVSWYQQTPGQGLQFLFEYFSETQRNKGNFPGRFSGRQFSNSRSEMNVSTLELGDSALYLCASSSQGAGMNTEAFFGQGTRLTVV.

V usage is TRBV11-2 and J usage is TRBJ1-2; possible D gene TRBD1, 5 bases. This CDR3 is built from 14 residues. Trimming left V 5 bases short and J 4 bases short, with 14 bases between. Per germline, CDR1 SGHAT and CDR2 FQNNGV. CDR3 nucleotides: TGTGCCAGCAGCCCCCAGCAGGGAATCTATGGCTACACCTTC. It is translated as CASSPQQGIYGYTF.

The rearrangement uses TRBV28 and TRBJ1-3; D gene uncertain. The CDR3 contains 13 residues. V was pared by 6 bases and J by 2 bases, with 8 bases between. The germline gives CDR1 MDHEN, CDR2 SYDVKM. CDR3 bases: TGTGCCAGCAGAATCTCCGCTGGAAACACCATATATTTT. It yields the protein CASRISAGNTIYF.

The chain couples TRBV29-1 to TRBJ2-1; 10 nucleotides agree with TRBD2. This CDR3 comprises 14 residues. V lost 3 bases, J lost 6 bases, and 5 bases stayed unmatched. Germline lookup yields CDR1 SQVTM and CDR2 ANQGSEA. DNA for the CDR3: TGCAGCGTTGATTTAGGACTAGCGGTCAATGAGCAGTTCTTC. This translates into CSVDLGLAVNEQFF.

The V gene is TRBV28, the J gene TRBJ2-5; 7 nucleotides agree with TRBD1. There are 16 residues in the CDR3. V was clipped by 1 base and J by 5 bases; unmatched bases: 10. Germline V gene sequence: CDR1 MDHEN, CDR2 SYDVKM. The CDR3 DNA reads TGTGCCAGCAGTTTATACCGCCAGGGGGATGCTGAGACCCAGTACTTC. The encoded protein is CASSLYRQGDAETQYF.

The CDR3 protein is CASSPSGQNEKLFF. DNA of the CDR3: TGTGCCAGCAGCCCCTCGGGACAGAATGAAAAACTGTTTTTT. The chain carries TRBV9 and TRBJ1-4; 7 bases agree with TRBD1. CDR1 and CDR2 from the germline V gene are SGDLS and YYNGEE. The CDR3 has 14 amino acids. The J segment lost 5 bases and the V segment lost 4 bases, leaving 5 bases of the junction unmatched.

In its sample, this clone was seen once. The rearrangement joins TRBV18 to TRBJ2-7, with TRBD1 matching 7 bases. The ends lost 2 bases at V and 0 bases at J; junction bases unmatched: 4. The CDR3 runs to 15 residues. Germline V lookup: CDR1 KGHSH, CDR2 LQKENI. The CDR3 DNA follows: TGTGCCAGCTCACCAGTCGGACAGGTCTCCTACGAGCAGTACTTC. It codes for CASSPVGQVSYEQYF.

V and J are TRBV6-2 or TRBV6-3 and TRBJ1-5; D remains unclear. CDR3 length equals 15 residues. The germline V gene encodes CDR1 MNHEY and CDR2 SVGEGT. V was shortened by 5 bases and J by 0 bases, with 11 bases between the two germline ends. Here the CDR3 reads CASSLTEYSNQPQHF. DNA of the CDR3: TGTGCCAGCAGTCTTACAGAGTATAGCAATCAGCCCCAGCATTTT.

The chain employs TRBV19 and TRBJ1-6; D is perhaps TRBD1 (5 bases). Looked up from germline, CDR1 is LNHDA and CDR2 is SQIVND (reference sequence). Trimming took 7 bases from V and 6 from J, leaving 19 bases between them. The CDR3 is 16 residues long. The DNA for the CDR3 is TGTGCCAGTAACCGTGGGGGGGAACTTACTAATTCACCCCTCCACTTT. Translating it yields CASNRGGELTNSPLHF. The entire variable domain, with the rest obtained from reference TRBV19 and TRBJ1-6, is as follows: DGGITQSPKYLFRKEGQNVTLSCEQNLNHDAMYWYRQDPGQGLRLIYYSQIVNDFQKGDIAEGYSVSREKKESFPLTVTSAQKNPTAFYLCASNRGGELTNSPLHFGNGTRLTVT.

The sample holds a few counts of this clone. The chain recombines TRBV12-3 or TRBV12-4 with TRBJ1-2; D is unclear. The CDR3 is 13 residues long. V was pared by 3 bases and J by 0 bases, with 5 bases between. CDR3 DNA sequence: TGTGCCAGCAGTTTGTACGCTAACTATGGCTACACCTTC. Translating gives CASSLYANYGYTF.

This clone was observed a few times. The genes are TRBV5-4 and TRBJ1-2, with 7 bases identical to TRBD1. Germline V lookup: CDR1 SGHNT, CDR2 YYREEE (reference sequence). V shed 4 bases, J shed 4 bases, and the junction held 4 bases outside the gene matches. The CDR3 spans 13 residues. The chain's CDR3 is CASSLRTGYGYTF. The CDR3 nucleotides read TGTGCCAGCAGCCTAAGGACAGGCTATGGCTACACCTTC.

The chain joins TRBV4-3 to TRBJ2-3; D might be TRBD1 (7 bases). Germline CDR1 reads LGHNA; CDR2 reads YSLEER. V gave up 2 bases and J gave up 1 base, with 16 bases separating them. The CDR3 is 17 residues long. The CDR3 nucleotides are TGCGCCAGCAGCCAACAGGGGGACTCCGGGGGCACAGATACGCAGTATTTT. The encoded protein is CASSQQGDSGGTDTQYF.

The chain links TRBV18 to TRBJ1-3; 9 bases match TRBD1. The CDR3 covers 16 residues. The V gene end was trimmed by 4 bases and the J gene end by 2 bases; junction bases not matched to a gene: 6. Germline loops: CDR1 KGHSH, CDR2 LQKENI. CDR3 in DNA: TGTGCCAGCTCACGGGACAGGGTTCAAGCTGGAAACACCATATATTTT. Translated: CASSRDRVQAGNTIYF.

The chain combines TRBV5-4 with TRBJ2-7; D ambiguous. Germline assignment: CDR1 SGHNT and CDR2 YYREEE (reference sequence). The CDR3 consists of 14 residues. V dropped 4 bases and J dropped 4 bases, with 15 bases sitting between them. The CDR3 nucleotides read TGTGCCAGCAGCCCACACACCATGGGTTACGAGCAGTACTTC. Translation gives CASSPHTMGYEQYF.

This chain joins TRBV18 and TRBJ1-4, with D uncertain. V gave up 5 bases and J gave up 8 bases, with 12 bases separating them. The CDR3 consists of 13 residues. Per the germline V gene, CDR1 is KGHSH and CDR2 is LQKENI. In DNA, the CDR3 is TGTGCCAGCTCATTGGGCCGGGAGGAAAAACTGTTTTTT. Translated: CASSLGREEKLFF.

J is TRBJ1-6 and V is TRBV11-2; D unresolved. The CDR3 is 18 amino acids. Germline V gene sequence: CDR1 SGHAT, CDR2 FQNNGV. V was cut by 5 bases and J by 0 bases, with 17 bases left in between. CDR3 in DNA: TGTGCCAGCAGCCCCTACCCTGACATGAGCTCCTATAATTCACCCCTCCACTTT. Encoded protein: CASSPYPDMSSYNSPLHF.

This rearrangement joins TRBV20-1 to TRBJ2-5; D perhaps matches TRBD2 (5 bases). Trimming removed 1 base at V and 9 bases at J, with 9 bases between. The CDR3 length is 11 residues. Germline assignment: CDR1 DFQATT and CDR2 SNEGSKA (reference sequence). In nucleotides, the CDR3 is TGCAGTGCTAGAGTCGGGGTACCCCAGTACTTC. Protein sequence: CSARVGVPQYF.

The chain recombines TRBV2 with TRBJ2-1, with TRBD2 identical over 11 bases. From germline, CDR1 is SNHLY and CDR2 FYNNEI. This CDR3 spans 12 amino acids. With 7 bases clipped from V and 10 bases from J, the junction kept 3 bases outside the gene matches. CDR3 DNA sequence: TGTGCCAGCAATGGACTAGCGGGCGAGCAGTTCTTC. This sequence encodes CASNGLAGEQFF.

This chain connects TRBV20-1 to TRBJ2-1; D possibly corresponds to TRBD2 (7 bases). CDR3 length equals 14 residues. Germline V lookup: CDR1 DFQATT, CDR2 SNEGSKA (reference sequence). V shed 3 bases and J shed 9 bases, with 18 bases lying between them. This chain's CDR3 is CSASVAGAGGEQFF. The CDR3 region has the DNA TGCAGTGCTAGTGTGGCGGGGGCCGGCGGTGAGCAGTTCTTC.

The chain employs TRBV28 and TRBJ1-5; 7 bases fit TRBD1. The V gene's germline CDR1 is MDHEN and CDR2 SYDVKM. V trimming: 5 bases; J trimming: 7 bases; junction bases outside the gene matches: 8. This CDR3 has 14 amino acids. The CDR3 nucleotides are TGTGCCAGCAGTCTCGGACAGGACCGGCAGCCCCAGCATTTT. This translates into CASSLGQDRQPQHF.

The chain is built from TRBV28 and TRBJ2-7; no firm D call. The germline gives CDR1 MDHEN, CDR2 SYDVKM. Between the trimmed V and J ends, which lost 2 bases and 0 bases, there was a span of 8 bases. The CDR3 extends over 14 amino acids. CDR3 sequence reads: CASSLLGNSYEQYF. In nucleotides, the CDR3 is TGTGCCAGCAGTTTACTGGGGAACTCCTACGAGCAGTACTTC.

This rearrangement joins TRBV4-3 to TRBJ2-1, with TRBD1 matching over 8 bases. The CDR3 has 15 residues. Trimming cost V 0 bases and J 2 bases; bases outside gene matches: 0. Germline CDR1 LGHNA, CDR2 YSLEER. CDR3 sequence: CASSQDRGPYNEQFF. The CDR3 coding sequence is TGCGCCAGCAGCCAAGACAGGGGGCCCTACAATGAGCAGTTCTTC.

The chain recombines TRBV6-2 or TRBV6-3 with TRBJ2-1; TRBD1 or TRBD2 may be the D gene (6 bases each). CDR3 length: 21 amino acids. Germline CDR1 MNHEY, CDR2 SVGEGT. Trimming took 0 bases from V and 0 from J, leaving 24 bases between them. The CDR3, as DNA: TGTGCCAGCAGTTACTCATTTGATCGCGTGGGGGGCTTGAGCTCCTACAATGAGCAGTTCTTC. Encoded protein: CASSYSFDRVGGLSSYNEQFF.